This T cell receptor beta chain was retrieved from a study of blood T cell repertoires in COVID-19. The data were produced by immunoSEQ multiplex PCR, yet TCRdb's version contains in-frame clones alone and is incomplete. The sample has 310,000 or so clones; roughly 87% are singletons. The CDR3 runs 13 residues. The ends were cut back, 5 bases at V and 7 bases at J, with 14 bases in the middle. In germline, CDR1 is SGHTA, CDR2 FQGNSA. Participant-given clinical history determined each cohort assignment. For recovered donors of Cohort 3, there were two negative PCRs, clearance, or symptom resolution. The chain has TRBV7-2 and TRBJ1-1, with TRBD1 as a possible D gene (6 bases). The sequencing sample was made of PBMCs or T cells enriched from blood (not recorded which). This receptor was obtained from a woman between 18 and 30 years old who had recovered from COVID-19. The CDR3 coding sequence is TGTGCCAGCAGCCTAAACAGGGAGGGTGAAGCTTTCTTT. Protein: CASSLNREGEAFF. Full variable domain (remainder filled in from reference TRBV7-2 and TRBJ1-1): GAGVSQSPSNKVTEKGKDVELRCDPISGHTALYWYRQSLGQGLEFLIYFQGNSAPDKSGLPSDRFSAERTGGSVSTLTIQRTQQEDSAVYLCASSLNREGEAFFGQGTRLTVV.